This paragraph reports one T cell receptor beta chain. What it binds is not known. This sample is drawn from a study of cytomegalovirus exposure and HLA in healthy donors. Findings and caveats of the study: One cluster of highly shared sequence variants probably arose as a sequencing artifact.

This CDR3 has 14 residues. V lost 2 bases to trimming and J lost 0 bases, with 7 bases between them. The germline V gene has CDR1 SGHNT and CDR2 YENEEA. Researchers ran the PCR with 60 Vbeta and 13 Jbeta primers. Sequencing used immunoSEQ multiplex PCR; TCRdb keeps in-frame clones, though not all of them. The data contain 130,000 to 150,000 clones, approximately 68% of them singletons. The J gene is TRBJ1-1, the V gene TRBV11-3; the D is unclear. This TCR came from a man in his sixties in good health and CMV-seronegative. Material: PBMCs. The CDR3 coding sequence is TGTGCCAGCAGCTTAATGGGAGTGAACACTGAAGCTTTCTTT. Its translation is CASSLMGVNTEAFF.